Described below is a single T cell receptor (beta chain) sequence and its context. Its antigen is currently unknown. Because the CDR3's place on the DNA is in doubt, the DNA is left out and the CDR3 is given as listed by TCRdb. The protocol was immunoSEQ multiplex PCR, while the TCRdb copy is restricted to in-frame clones and leaves out a portion. The profile shows more than 55,000 clones, about nine tenths of them singletons. These data are taken from a study of OX40 agonist ivuxolimab in advanced cancers. On the study more broadly: The mean age was roughly 60 years, ranging from about 20 to 90, with 65% to 90% of participants male.

The CDR3 is made up of 12 amino acids, end residues included. Autoimmune disease history or systemic immunosuppression disqualified patients. General observations from the study: Certain nonresponders likewise exhibited a low normalized T-cell clonal expansion.

The sequencing here drew on CD4+ or CD8+ T cells sorted from blood, taken in a trial of the OX40 agonist ivuxolimab. The chain has TRBV21-1 and TRBJ1-2. TRBV21-1 is noted as a pseudogene. The clonotype was recovered from an adult with an advanced solid tumor such as melanoma, head and neck, liver or kidney cancer. This chain's CDR3 is CASRVWERGYTF.